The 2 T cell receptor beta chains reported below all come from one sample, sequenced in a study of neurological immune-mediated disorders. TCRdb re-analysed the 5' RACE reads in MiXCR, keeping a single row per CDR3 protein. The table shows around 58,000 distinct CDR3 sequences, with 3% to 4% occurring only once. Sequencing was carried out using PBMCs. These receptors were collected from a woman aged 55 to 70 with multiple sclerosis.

The CDR3 coding sequence is TGTGCCACCAGTGATTATGGACTAGCGGGAGTATTAAGAGAGACCCAGTACTTC. This translates into CATSDYGLAGVLRETQYF. The chain is built from TRBV24-1 and TRBJ2-5; 13 nucleotides agree with TRBD2. V lost 2 bases, J lost 4 bases, and 9 bases stayed unmatched. The germline V gene encodes CDR1 KGHDR and CDR2 SFDVKD. The CDR3 loop spans 18 amino acids.

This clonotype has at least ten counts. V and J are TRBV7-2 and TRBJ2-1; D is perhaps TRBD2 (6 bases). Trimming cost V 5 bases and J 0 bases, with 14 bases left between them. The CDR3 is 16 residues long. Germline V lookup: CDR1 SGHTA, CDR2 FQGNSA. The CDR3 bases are TGTGCCAGCAGCCCAATTGTCGGGGGCTCCTACAATGAGCAGTTCTTC. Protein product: CASSPIVGGSYNEQFF.